This TCR beta chain is from a study of blood T cell repertoires in COVID-19. Sequencing was performed with immunoSEQ multiplex PCR; in TCRdb, only in-frame clones are kept and a portion is missing. The top ten hold 1.2% of the sample, which has 250,000 to 300,000 clones, about nine tenths seen once. Germline CDR1 reads SGDLS; CDR2 reads YYNGEE. The CDR3 spans 14 residues. J was trimmed by 4 bases and V by 0 bases; bases with no gene match: 2. V usage is TRBV9 and J usage is TRBJ2-7; TRBD1 aligns across 9 bases. The receptor's source is a human donor in a cohort exposed to, infected with or recovered from COVID-19 (not recorded which). The donor label of this sample is uncertain. The specimen was PBMCs or T cells enriched from blood (not recorded which). The CDR3 loop is CASSVVGTGYEQYF. The DNA of the CDR3 is TGTGCCAGCAGCGTAGTCGGGACAGGGTACGAGCAGTACTTC. Using reference TRBV9 and TRBJ2-7 for the parts outside the CDR3, the full variable domain is DSGVTQTPKHLITATGQRVTLRCSPRSGDLSVYWYQQSLDQGLQFLIQYYNGEERAKGNILERFSAQQFPDLHSELNLSSLELGDSALYFCASSVVGTGYEQYFGPGTRLTVT.